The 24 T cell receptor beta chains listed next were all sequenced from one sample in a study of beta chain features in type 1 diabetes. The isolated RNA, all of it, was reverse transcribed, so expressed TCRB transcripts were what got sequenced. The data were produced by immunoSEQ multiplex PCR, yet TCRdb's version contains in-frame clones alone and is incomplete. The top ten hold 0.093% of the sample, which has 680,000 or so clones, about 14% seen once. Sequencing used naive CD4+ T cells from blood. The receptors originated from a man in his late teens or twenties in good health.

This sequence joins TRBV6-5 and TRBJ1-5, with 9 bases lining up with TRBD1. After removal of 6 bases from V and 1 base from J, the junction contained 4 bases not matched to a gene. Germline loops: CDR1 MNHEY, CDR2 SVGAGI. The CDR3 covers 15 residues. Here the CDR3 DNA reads TGTGCCAGCAGGCACACAGGGGGCAGCAATCAGCCCCAGCATTTT. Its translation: CASRHTGGSNQPQHF.

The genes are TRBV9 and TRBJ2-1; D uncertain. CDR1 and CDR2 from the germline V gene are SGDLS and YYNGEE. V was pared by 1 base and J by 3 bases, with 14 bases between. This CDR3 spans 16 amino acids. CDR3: CASSVYDRTVYNEQFF. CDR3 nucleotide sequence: TGTGCCAGCAGCGTATATGACCGAACAGTCTACAATGAGCAGTTCTTC.

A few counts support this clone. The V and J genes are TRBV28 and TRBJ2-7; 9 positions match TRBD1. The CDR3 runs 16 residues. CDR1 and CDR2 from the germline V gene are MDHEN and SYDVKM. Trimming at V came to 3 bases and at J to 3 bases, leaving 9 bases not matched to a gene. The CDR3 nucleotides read TGTGCCAGCAGTTTGTTTTGGACAGGGGAGTTCTACGAGCAGTACTTC. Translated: CASSLFWTGEFYEQYF.

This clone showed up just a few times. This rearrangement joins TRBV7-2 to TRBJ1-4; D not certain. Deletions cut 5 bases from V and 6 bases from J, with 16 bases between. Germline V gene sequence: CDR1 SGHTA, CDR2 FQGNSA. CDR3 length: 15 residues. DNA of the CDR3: TGTGCCAGCAGCCCAAGCCCACTACCGCATGAAAAACTGTTTTTT. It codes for CASSPSPLPHEKLFF.

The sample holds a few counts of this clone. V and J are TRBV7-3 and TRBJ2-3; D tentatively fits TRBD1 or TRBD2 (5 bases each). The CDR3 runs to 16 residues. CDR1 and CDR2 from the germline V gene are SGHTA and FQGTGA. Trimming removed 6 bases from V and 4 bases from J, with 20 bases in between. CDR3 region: CASRFSGDRLPDTQYF. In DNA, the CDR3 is TGTGCCAGCAGATTCTCTGGGGACCGCCTACCAGATACGCAGTATTTT.

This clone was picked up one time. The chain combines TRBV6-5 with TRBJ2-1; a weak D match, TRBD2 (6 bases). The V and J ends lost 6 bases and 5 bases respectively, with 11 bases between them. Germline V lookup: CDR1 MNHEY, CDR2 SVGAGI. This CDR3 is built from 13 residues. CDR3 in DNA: TGTGCCAGCAGAACGGGAGTCGACAATGAGCAGTTCTTC. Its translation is CASRTGVDNEQFF.

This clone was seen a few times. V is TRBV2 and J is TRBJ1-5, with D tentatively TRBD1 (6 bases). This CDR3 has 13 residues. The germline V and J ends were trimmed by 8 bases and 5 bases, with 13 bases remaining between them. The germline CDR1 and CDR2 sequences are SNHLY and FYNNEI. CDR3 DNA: TGTGCCAGCGGTACAGGGCTAGATCAGCCCCAGCATTTT. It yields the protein CASGTGLDQPQHF.

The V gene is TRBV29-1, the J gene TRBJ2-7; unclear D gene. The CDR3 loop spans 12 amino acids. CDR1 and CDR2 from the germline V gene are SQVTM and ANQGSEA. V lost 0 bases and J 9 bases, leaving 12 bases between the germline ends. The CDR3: CSVEDLEIRQYF. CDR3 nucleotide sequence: TGCAGCGTTGAAGATCTGGAGATTCGGCAGTACTTC.

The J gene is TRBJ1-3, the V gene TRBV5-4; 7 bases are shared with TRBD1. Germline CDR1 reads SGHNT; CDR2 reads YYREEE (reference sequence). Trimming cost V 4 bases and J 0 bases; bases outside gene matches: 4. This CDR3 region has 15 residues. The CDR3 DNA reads TGTGCCAGCAGCCCGGGACAGATCTCTGGAAACACCATATATTTT. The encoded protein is CASSPGQISGNTIYF.

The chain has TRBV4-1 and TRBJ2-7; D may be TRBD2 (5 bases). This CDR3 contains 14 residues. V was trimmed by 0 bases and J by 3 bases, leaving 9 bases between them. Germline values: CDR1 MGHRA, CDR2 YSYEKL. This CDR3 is CASSQEPSNYEQYF. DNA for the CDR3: TGCGCCAGCAGCCAAGAACCTAGCAACTACGAGCAGTACTTC.

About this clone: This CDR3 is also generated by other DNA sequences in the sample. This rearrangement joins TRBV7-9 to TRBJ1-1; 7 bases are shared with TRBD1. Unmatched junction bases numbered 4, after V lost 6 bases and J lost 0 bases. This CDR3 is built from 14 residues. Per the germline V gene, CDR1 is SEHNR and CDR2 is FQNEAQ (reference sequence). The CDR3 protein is CASRSGQLNTEAFF. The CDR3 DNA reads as TGTGCCAGCAGGTCGGGACAGTTGAACACTGAAGCTTTCTTT.

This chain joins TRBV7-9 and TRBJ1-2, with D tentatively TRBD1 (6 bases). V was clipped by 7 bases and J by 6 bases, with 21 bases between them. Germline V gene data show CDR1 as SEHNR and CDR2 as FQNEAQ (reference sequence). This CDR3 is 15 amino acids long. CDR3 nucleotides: TGTGCCAGCACTCTACAGGGCGGGGGACACCATGGCTACACCTTC. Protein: CASTLQGGGHHGYTF. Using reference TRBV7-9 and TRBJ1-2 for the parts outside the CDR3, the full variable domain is DTGVSQNPRHKITKRGQNVTFRCDPISEHNRLYWYRQTLGQGPEFLTYFQNEAQLEKSRLLSDRFSAERPKGSFSTLEIQRTEQGDSAMYLCASTLQGGGHHGYTFGSGTRLTVV.

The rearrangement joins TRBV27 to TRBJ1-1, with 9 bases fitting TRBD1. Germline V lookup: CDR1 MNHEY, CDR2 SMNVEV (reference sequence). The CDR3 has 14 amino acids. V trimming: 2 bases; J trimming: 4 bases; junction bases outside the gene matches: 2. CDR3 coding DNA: TGTGCCAGCAGTTTACTACAGGGGGCCACTGAAGCTTTCTTT. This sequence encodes CASSLLQGATEAFF.

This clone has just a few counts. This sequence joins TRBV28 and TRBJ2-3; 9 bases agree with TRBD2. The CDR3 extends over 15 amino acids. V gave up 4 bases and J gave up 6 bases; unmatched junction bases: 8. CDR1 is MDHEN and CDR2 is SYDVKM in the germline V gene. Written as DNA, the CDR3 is TGTGCCAGCAGTTCGAGCGGGGGGCCGGGGGATACGCAGTATTTT. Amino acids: CASSSSGGPGDTQYF.

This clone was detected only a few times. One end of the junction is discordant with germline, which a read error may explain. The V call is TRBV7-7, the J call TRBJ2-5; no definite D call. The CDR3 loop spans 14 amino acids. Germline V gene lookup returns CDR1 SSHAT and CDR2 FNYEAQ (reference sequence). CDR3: CASSPTTYQETQYF. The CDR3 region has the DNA TGTGCTAGCAGCCCGACGACGTACCAAGAGACCCAGTACTTC. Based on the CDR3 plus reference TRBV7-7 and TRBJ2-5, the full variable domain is GAGVSQSPRYKVTKRGQDVTLRCDPISSHATLYWYQQALGQGPEFLTYFNYEAQPDKSGLPSDRFSAERPEGSISTLTIQRTEQRDSAMYRCASSPTTYQETQYFGPGTRLLVL.

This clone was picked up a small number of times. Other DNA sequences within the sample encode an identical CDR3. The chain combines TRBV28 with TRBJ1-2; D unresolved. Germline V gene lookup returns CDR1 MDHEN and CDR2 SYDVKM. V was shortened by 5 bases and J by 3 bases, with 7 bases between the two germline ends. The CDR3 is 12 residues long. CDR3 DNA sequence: TGTGCCAGCAGTCCCGGGGACTATGGCTACACCTTC. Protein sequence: CASSPGDYGYTF.

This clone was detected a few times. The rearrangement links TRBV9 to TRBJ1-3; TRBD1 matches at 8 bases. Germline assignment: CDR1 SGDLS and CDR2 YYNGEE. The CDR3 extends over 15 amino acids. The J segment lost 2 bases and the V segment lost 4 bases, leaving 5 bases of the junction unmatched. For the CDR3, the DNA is TGTGCCAGCAGCCAAATGGACAGGGCTGGAAACACCATATATTTT. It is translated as CASSQMDRAGNTIYF.

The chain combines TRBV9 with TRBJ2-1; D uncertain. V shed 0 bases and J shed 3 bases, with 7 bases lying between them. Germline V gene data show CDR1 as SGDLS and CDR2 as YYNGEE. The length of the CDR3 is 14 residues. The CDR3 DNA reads TGTGCCAGCAGCGTAGGGGCCGGCTACAATGAGCAGTTCTTC. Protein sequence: CASSVGAGYNEQFF. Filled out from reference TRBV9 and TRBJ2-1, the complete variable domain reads DSGVTQTPKHLITATGQRVTLRCSPRSGDLSVYWYQQSLDQGLQFLIQYYNGEERAKGNILERFSAQQFPDLHSELNLSSLELGDSALYFCASSVGAGYNEQFFGPGTRLTVL.

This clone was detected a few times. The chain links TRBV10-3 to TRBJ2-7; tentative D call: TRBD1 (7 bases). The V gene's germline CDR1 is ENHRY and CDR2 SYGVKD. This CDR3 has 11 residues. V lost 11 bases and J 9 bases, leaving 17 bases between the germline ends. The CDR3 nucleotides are TGTGCCGTTGGAGGGGGCGAGATGCAGTACTTC. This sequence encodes CAVGGGEMQYF.

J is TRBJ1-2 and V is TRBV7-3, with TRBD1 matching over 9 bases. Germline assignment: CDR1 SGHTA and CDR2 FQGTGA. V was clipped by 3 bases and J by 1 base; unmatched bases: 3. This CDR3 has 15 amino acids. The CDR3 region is CASSFTGGLNYGYTF. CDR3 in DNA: TGTGCCAGCAGCTTTACAGGGGGCCTTAACTATGGCTACACCTTC.

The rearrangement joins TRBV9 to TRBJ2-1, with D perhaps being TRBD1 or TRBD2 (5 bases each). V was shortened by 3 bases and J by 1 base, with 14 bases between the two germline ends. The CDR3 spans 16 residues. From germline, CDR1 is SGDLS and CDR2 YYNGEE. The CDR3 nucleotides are TGTGCCAGCAGCGGCGACCGGGGCAAATCCTACAATGAGCAGTTCTTC. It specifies CASSGDRGKSYNEQFF.

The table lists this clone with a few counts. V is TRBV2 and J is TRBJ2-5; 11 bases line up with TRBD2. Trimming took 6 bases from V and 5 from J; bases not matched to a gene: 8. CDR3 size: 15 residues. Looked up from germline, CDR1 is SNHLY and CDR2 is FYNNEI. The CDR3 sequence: CASRGRLAGRETQYF. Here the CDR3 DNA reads TGTGCCAGCAGGGGAAGACTAGCGGGGAGGGAGACCCAGTACTTC.

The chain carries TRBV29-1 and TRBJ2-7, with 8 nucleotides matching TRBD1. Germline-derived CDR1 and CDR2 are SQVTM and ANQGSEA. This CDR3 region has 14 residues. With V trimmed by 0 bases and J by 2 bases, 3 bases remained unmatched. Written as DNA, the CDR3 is TGCAGCGTTGAAGACAGGGGGCCCACCTACGAGCAGTACTTC. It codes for CSVEDRGPTYEQYF.

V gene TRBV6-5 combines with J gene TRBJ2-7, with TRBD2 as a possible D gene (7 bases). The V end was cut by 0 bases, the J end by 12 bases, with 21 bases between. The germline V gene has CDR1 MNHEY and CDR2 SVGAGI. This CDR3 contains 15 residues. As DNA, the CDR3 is TGTGCCAGCAGTTACTCCCGGGCCCAAAGCCGGGGGGCGTACTTC. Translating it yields CASSYSRAQSRGAYF.